This TCR beta chain was sequenced during a study of Graves' ophthalmopathy and Graves' hyperthyroidism. Study-wide points: Among expanded thyroid clonotypes above 0.001 frequency, most also occurred in blood.

To note about this clonotype: The antigen remains undetermined.

The TCR beta CDR3 regions underwent amplification from RNA transcripts. The first round was an RT-PCR with HTBI primers, and the second round was a multiplex PCR. Via MiXCR, TCRdb re-called the multiplex PCR reads, giving one row per CDR3 protein. Of roughly 480,000 distinct CDR3 sequences listed, roughly 14% are singletons. Donors with ophthalmopathy: moderate-to-severe activity, CAS ≥3, NOSPECS ≥4, duration under 3 months. The germline V and J ends were trimmed by 1 base and 1 base, with 7 bases remaining between them. This CDR3 spans 14 amino acids. The germline gives CDR1 PRHDT, CDR2 FYEKMQ (reference sequence).

This TCR was sampled from a woman aged 25 to 39 with Graves' ophthalmopathy. The sequencing input was blood. The J gene is TRBJ2-5, the V gene TRBV13; D is unclear. CDR3 region: CASSLAVIQETQYF. In DNA form, the CDR3 reads TGTGCCAGCAGCTTAGCGGTTATCCAAGAGACCCAGTACTTC.